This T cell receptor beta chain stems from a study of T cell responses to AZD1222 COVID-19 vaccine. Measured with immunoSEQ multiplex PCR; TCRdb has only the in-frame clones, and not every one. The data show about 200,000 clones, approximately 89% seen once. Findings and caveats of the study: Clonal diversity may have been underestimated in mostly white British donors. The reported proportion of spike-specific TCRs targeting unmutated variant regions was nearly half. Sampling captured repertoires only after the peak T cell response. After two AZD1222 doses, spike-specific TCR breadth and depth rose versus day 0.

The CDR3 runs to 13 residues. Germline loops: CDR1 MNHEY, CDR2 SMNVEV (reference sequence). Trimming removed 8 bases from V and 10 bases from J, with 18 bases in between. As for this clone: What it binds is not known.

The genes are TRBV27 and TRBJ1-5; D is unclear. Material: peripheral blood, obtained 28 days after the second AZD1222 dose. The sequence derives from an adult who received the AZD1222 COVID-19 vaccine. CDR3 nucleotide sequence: TGTGCCAGCGCGTCAAGGGTGGGTGGTCCCCAGCATTTT. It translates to CASASRVGGPQHF.